The 18 T cell receptor beta chains listed next were all sequenced from one sample in a study of T cells in Graves' hyperthyroidism and ophthalmopathy. The investigators amplified TCR beta CDR3 regions from RNA transcripts. Carried out on the TCR CDR3, a first-round RT-PCR used the HTBI primer set. TCRdb used MiXCR to reprocess the multiplex PCR reads, holding one entry per CDR3 protein. The sample has roughly 500,000 distinct CDR3 sequences, around 43% seen once; the top ten hold around 44%. The material sequenced was peripheral blood or thyroid tissue (not recorded which). All receptors come from an adult woman with Graves' disease, either hyperthyroidism or ophthalmopathy (not recorded which).

With regard to this clonotype: Since a much larger clone is just one base distant, this may be a read error. The J gene is TRBJ1-2, the V gene TRBV10-3; TRBD1 is a possible D gene (6 bases). Looked up from germline, CDR1 is ENHRY and CDR2 is SYGVKD. The length of the CDR3 is 11 residues. The CDR3 DNA reads as TGTGCCACACAGGGCCCCTATGACTACACCTTC. It is translated as CATQGPYDYTF.

This clonotype was counted ten times or more. V and J are TRBV7-2 and TRBJ1-1; TRBD1 is a possible D gene (5 bases). Looked up from germline, CDR1 is SGHTA and CDR2 is FQGNSA. With 1 base removed from V and 6 bases from J, the gap between germline ends came to 9 bases. The CDR3 has 13 amino acids. CDR3 sequence (DNA): TGTGCCAGCAGCTTAGAAGGGGTAGCTGAAGCTTTCTTT. This codes for CASSLEGVAEAFF.

The chain recombines TRBV6-1 with TRBJ1-6, with D perhaps TRBD1 (5 bases). The CDR3 is made up of 14 amino acids. CDR1 is MNHNS and CDR2 is SASEGT in the germline V gene. Between the trimmed V and J ends, which lost 6 bases and 7 bases, there was a span of 13 bases. CDR3 in amino acids: CASSEPTVNSPLHF. CDR3 in DNA: TGTGCCAGCAGCGAACCGACAGTAAATTCACCCCTCCACTTT.

To note about this clonotype: One base away lies a much larger clone, so this may be a sequencing read error. The rearrangement links TRBV20-1 to TRBJ2-7; 11 bases align to TRBD2. V lost 5 bases to trimming and J lost 5 bases; unmatched junction nucleotides: 8. Looked up from germline, CDR1 is DFQATT and CDR2 is SNEGSKA (reference sequence). The CDR3 totals 14 residues. CDR3 region: CSASISGRANEQYF. CDR3 DNA sequence: TGCAGTGCTTCCATTAGCGGGAGGGCTAACGAGCAGTACTTC.

Concerning this clonotype: The missing conserved phenylalanine or tryptophan at the end of this CDR3 makes a read error likely. This sequence joins TRBV7-9 and TRBJ2-5; D remains ambiguous. Trimming left V 10 bases short and J 1 base short, with 16 bases between. The germline V gene has CDR1 SEHNR and CDR2 FQNEAQ (reference sequence). The CDR3 spans 14 residues. The CDR3 loop is CAISPKGFQETQYS. DNA for the CDR3: TGTGCCATCAGTCCCAAAGGGTTCCAAGAGACCCAGTACTCC.

V usage is TRBV6-6 and J usage is TRBJ1-2, with 7 bases lining up with TRBD1. Germline V gene sequence: CDR1 MNHNY, CDR2 SVGAGI (reference sequence). The CDR3 spans 15 residues. The J segment lost 4 bases and the V segment lost 7 bases, leaving 12 bases of the junction unmatched. The CDR3 sequence is CASTIWTGPSYGYTF. The DNA of the CDR3 is TGTGCCAGCACTATATGGACAGGACCATCCTATGGCTACACCTTC.

CDR3 region: CASSLAGGGDGYTF. The CDR3 bases are TGTGCCAGCAGCTTGGCCGGAGGGGGCGATGGCTACACCTTC. The gene calls are TRBV7-6 and TRBJ1-2; 7 bases fit TRBD1. Germline V gene lookup returns CDR1 SGHVS and CDR2 FNYEAQ. This CDR3 contains 14 residues. V was pared by 3 bases and J by 6 bases, with 7 bases of the junction left unmatched.

This rearrangement joins TRBV7-9 to TRBJ2-5; TRBD1 might be the D (6 bases). The germline CDR1 and CDR2 sequences are SEHNR and FQNEAQ (reference sequence). The V end lost 5 bases, the J end lost 5 bases, and 9 bases lay between the germline ends. This CDR3 has 12 residues. Written as DNA, the CDR3 is TGTGCCAGCAGCGGGGGCTGGGAGACCCAGTACTTC. This sequence encodes CASSGGWETQYF.

The chain has TRBV7-2 and TRBJ2-5, with 7 bases fitting TRBD1. In germline, CDR1 is SGHTA, CDR2 FQGNSA. CDR3 length: 14 amino acids. The ends lost 5 bases at V and 1 base at J; junction bases unmatched: 4. CDR3: CASSADRSQETQYF. The CDR3 DNA sequence: TGTGCCAGCAGCGCGGACAGGAGCCAAGAGACCCAGTACTTC.

The chain combines TRBV7-9 with TRBJ1-1, with TRBD1 matching 9 bases. Per the germline V gene, CDR1 is SEHNR and CDR2 is FQNEAQ (reference sequence). This CDR3 spans 17 amino acids. V dropped 8 bases and J dropped 4; count of bases not matched to a gene: 17. The CDR3: CASASGTGGPRGTEAFF. CDR3 in DNA: TGTGCCAGCGCCTCCGGCACAGGGGGCCCCCGGGGCACTGAAGCTTTCTTT.

This clonotype was seen repeatedly, ten times or more. The chain couples TRBV19 to TRBJ1-4; D not certain. The germline gives CDR1 LNHDA, CDR2 SQIVND (reference sequence). The CDR3 sequence is 17 residues long. The V gene lost 4 bases and the J gene lost 0 bases, with 15 bases spanning the gap. The CDR3 sequence is CASSTDRREATNEKLFF. The CDR3 DNA reads as TGTGCCAGTAGTACTGATCGCCGGGAGGCAACTAATGAAAAACTGTTTTTT.

This clonotype has a handful of counts. The V and J genes are TRBV20-1 and TRBJ1-1; 10 nucleotides align to TRBD1. This CDR3 is 16 amino acids long. Germline CDR1 DFQATT, CDR2 SNEGSKA (reference sequence). V shed 2 bases and J 9 bases; nucleotides not matched to a gene: 15. CDR3 sequence: CSARIGRGQGVPKAFF. As DNA, the CDR3 is TGCAGTGCTAGAATAGGGAGAGGACAGGGGGTCCCTAAAGCTTTCTTT.

This clonotype was picked up a small number of times. The V and J genes are TRBV28 and TRBJ2-6; D remains ambiguous. V lost 5 bases and J lost 4, with 9 bases in between. CDR3 size: 14 residues. Germline V CDR1 and CDR2: MDHEN, SYDVKM. The CDR3 sequence: CASSTRPGANVLTF. CDR3 bases: TGTGCCAGCAGTACCCGTCCCGGGGCCAACGTCCTGACTTTC.

This clonotype was found a few times. A clone one base away is much larger, so this may be a read error. This chain links TRBV29-1 with TRBJ2-7, with D tentatively TRBD2 (6 bases). Between the trimmed V and J ends, which lost 6 bases and 2 bases, there was a span of 11 bases. The CDR3 runs 12 residues. Germline V lookup: CDR1 SQVTM, CDR2 ANQGSEA. CDR3 in DNA: TGCAGCGTAGCGGGCCCTACCTACGAGCAGTACTTC. Its translation is CSVAGPTYEQYF.

CDR3 coding DNA: TGTGCCAGCAGCCACCAACATGACACCGGGGAGCTGTTTTTT. This translates into CASSHQHDTGELFF. This rearrangement joins TRBV7-9 to TRBJ2-2; D remains ambiguous. V was pared by 5 bases and J by 3 bases, with 10 bases between. CDR3 length: 14 residues. CDR1 and CDR2 from the germline V gene are SEHNR and FQNEAQ (reference sequence).

This clonotype was observed a handful of times. CDR3 DNA sequence: TGTGCCAGCAGTGAAATTGCTCTCCACTTT. Translated, it gives CASSEIALHF. This chain links TRBV2 with TRBJ1-6, with D unresolved. Germline assignment: CDR1 SNHLY and CDR2 FYNNEI. The length of the CDR3 is 10 residues. V lost 2 bases, J lost 16 bases, and 6 bases lay in between.

The chain uses TRBV10-3 and TRBJ2-7, with D possibly called TRBD1 or TRBD2 (5 bases each). Germline lookup yields CDR1 ENHRY and CDR2 SYGVKD. The CDR3 is 13 amino acids. The V end was cut by 10 bases, the J end by 5 bases, with 18 bases between. The CDR3, as DNA: TGTGCCACCAGGAGAGGGCAGGGTAACGAGCAGTACTTC. Its translation is CATRRGQGNEQYF.

The chain combines TRBV6-5 with TRBJ2-5, with 9 bases matching TRBD1. The J segment lost 5 bases and the V segment lost 5 bases, leaving 9 bases of the junction unmatched. The CDR3 contains 15 residues. Germline assignment: CDR1 MNHEY and CDR2 SVGAGI. The CDR3 DNA reads as TGTGCCAGCAGTAGGACAGGGGACATCCGGGAGACCCAGTACTTC. Its translation is CASSRTGDIRETQYF.